Reported below is one T cell receptor (beta chain). Looked up from germline, CDR1 is SGHRS and CDR2 is YFSETQ. V was pared by 4 bases and J by 2 bases, with 11 bases of the junction left unmatched. The CDR3 contains 16 residues. The method was immunoSEQ multiplex PCR; TCRdb's version includes in-frame clones alone and lacks a portion of them. The table lists roughly 93,000 clones, 75% to 95% of them singletons. This sample was taken from a study of T cell changes during pregnancy in multiple sclerosis. The sequence was collected from a female donor with multiple sclerosis, enrolled in a pregnancy study. V is TRBV5-1 and J is TRBJ1-1; 7 bases map to TRBD1. The source material was peripheral blood, sampled before pregnancy. The DNA of the CDR3 is TGCGCCAGCAGCGGTACAGGGGATAGAGGTAACACTGAAGCTTTCTTT. This gives the protein CASSGTGDRGNTEAFF.